Below, 31 T cell receptor beta chains from the same sample are listed, as sequenced in a study of shared clonotypes between healthy human individuals. Assay used: immunoSEQ multiplex PCR; TCRdb lists only in-frame clones, some missing. The sample includes some 1 million clones, about 75% seen only once; the top ten take approximately 1.5%. What was sequenced was memory CD4+ T cells sorted from blood. The sample's subset: CD45RA-negative fraction. These receptors all come from a young man in good health.

The chain employs TRBV10-3 and TRBJ2-3; a possible D gene is TRBD1 (5 bases). Germline V gives CDR1 ENHRY, CDR2 SYGVKD. V was cut by 3 bases and J by 4 bases, with 14 bases left in between. The CDR3 has 15 amino acids. The CDR3 region has the DNA TGTGCCATCAGTGATCCGCTGGCAGGGCCAGATACGCAGTATTTT. Its protein product is CAISDPLAGPDTQYF.

This chain connects TRBV14 to TRBJ2-5; D perhaps matches TRBD2 (5 bases). The V gene's germline CDR1 is SGHDN and CDR2 FVKESK. The CDR3 runs to 15 residues. V was cut by 0 bases and J by 5 bases, with 13 bases left in between. The CDR3 here is CASSQEFGRGETQYF. CDR3 DNA: TGTGCCAGCAGCCAAGAGTTCGGTCGAGGGGAGACCCAGTACTTC.

The V call is TRBV11-2, the J call TRBJ2-5; TRBD2 aligns across 7 bases. Germline-derived CDR1 and CDR2 are SGHAT and FQNNGV. The trim removed 6 bases at V and 5 bases at J, leaving 15 bases unmatched. The CDR3 has 16 amino acids. The CDR3 nucleotides read TGTGCCAGCAGGATGCGGGACGTGGGAGGGTATGAGACCCAGTACTTC. As protein: CASRMRDVGGYETQYF.

This clone has just a few counts. This chain joins TRBV5-1 and TRBJ2-7; 9 nucleotides match TRBD1. The CDR3 covers 16 residues. Germline V gene sequence: CDR1 SGHRS, CDR2 YFSETQ. Trimming took 3 bases from V and 2 from J; bases not matched to a gene: 9. In DNA, the CDR3 is TGCGCCAGCAGCTCAGGGGACAGGGTGATTCCCTACGAGCAGTACTTC. Protein product: CASSSGDRVIPYEQYF. Together with reference TRBV5-1 and TRBJ2-7, the CDR3 gives the full variable domain: KAGVTQTPRYLIKTRGQQVTLSCSPISGHRSVSWYQQTPGQGLQFLFEYFSETQRNKGNFPGRFSGRQFSNSRSEMNVSTLELGDSALYLCASSSGDRVIPYEQYFGPGTRLTVT.

About this clone itself: The identical CDR3 is also encoded by other nucleotide sequences in the sample. This chain connects TRBV5-1 to TRBJ2-1; D tentatively fits TRBD1 or TRBD2 (5 bases each). The germline V and J ends were trimmed by 1 base and 0 bases, with 11 bases remaining between them. This CDR3 spans 16 amino acids. Germline V lookup: CDR1 SGHRS, CDR2 YFSETQ. The chain's CDR3 is CASSLSPGSSYNEQFF. CDR3 DNA sequence: TGCGCCAGCAGCTTGTCGCCAGGGAGCTCCTACAATGAGCAGTTCTTC.

The chain joins TRBV7-9 to TRBJ2-1; the D call may be TRBD1 or TRBD2 (5 bases each). V was cut by 2 bases and J by 0 bases, with 14 bases left in between. There are 17 residues in the CDR3. CDR1 and CDR2 from the germline V gene are SEHNR and FQNEAQ (reference sequence). The CDR3 DNA follows: TGTGCCAGCAGCTTAACTTCGGGACGGAGCTCCTACAATGAGCAGTTCTTC. Residues: CASSLTSGRSSYNEQFF.

The chain combines TRBV5-4 with TRBJ2-2; maybe TRBD2 (6 bases). Germline-derived CDR1 and CDR2 are SGHNT and YYREEE (reference sequence). V was shortened by 4 bases and J by 5 bases, with 15 bases between the two germline ends. There are 15 residues in the CDR3. This CDR3 reads CASSVPPGETGELFF. In DNA form, the CDR3 reads TGTGCCAGCAGCGTCCCACCGGGGGAGACCGGGGAGCTGTTTTTT.

The sample holds many counts of this clone. This chain connects TRBV4-1 to TRBJ1-2; no firm D call. The germline V gene has CDR1 MGHRA and CDR2 YSYEKL. This CDR3 has 15 amino acids. The ends were cut back, 0 bases at V and 0 bases at J, with 8 bases in the middle. The CDR3: CASSQDHFSNYGYTF. The CDR3 DNA reads as TGCGCCAGCAGCCAAGACCATTTCTCTAACTATGGCTACACCTTC.

V usage is TRBV5-6 and J usage is TRBJ1-6; D unresolved. This CDR3 region has 16 residues. Per germline, CDR1 SGHDT and CDR2 YYEEEE. Between the trimmed V and J ends, which lost 4 bases and 7 bases, there was a span of 18 bases. The DNA of the CDR3 is TGTGCCAGCAGCATTGGAAGCCTGGATAAGAATTCACCCCTCCACTTT. This gives the protein CASSIGSLDKNSPLHF.

The gene calls are TRBV5-1 and TRBJ2-7, with 14 positions matching TRBD2. The germline CDR1 and CDR2 sequences are SGHRS and YFSETQ. The V segment lost 3 bases and the J segment 2 bases; nucleotides outside the gene matches: 7. This CDR3 contains 17 residues. CDR3 in amino acids: CASSSQSTSGRAYEQYF. CDR3 nucleotide sequence: TGCGCCAGCAGCTCGCAGTCGACTAGCGGGAGGGCCTACGAGCAGTACTTC.

Worth noting for this clone: The same CDR3 is also encoded by other DNA sequences in this sample. The gene calls are TRBV18 and TRBJ1-4; D ambiguous. The CDR3 runs to 13 residues. CDR1 and CDR2 from the germline V gene are KGHSH and LQKENI. V was clipped by 2 bases and J by 4 bases, with 5 bases between them. The CDR3, as DNA: TGTGCCAGCTCACCAGGGAATAATGAAAAACTGTTTTTT. Its protein is CASSPGNNEKLFF.

Worth noting for this clone: Other nucleotide sequences from this sample produce the same CDR3. The chain combines TRBV18 with TRBJ1-1; no reliable D call. Germline assignment: CDR1 KGHSH and CDR2 LQKENI. The CDR3 has 13 amino acids. Trimming removed 4 bases at V and 1 base at J, with 7 bases between. The CDR3 is CASSREGNTEAFF. In nucleotides, the CDR3 is TGTGCCAGCTCACGGGAAGGGAACACTGAAGCTTTCTTT.

The gene calls are TRBV5-1 and TRBJ2-3; perhaps TRBD2 as D (5 bases). V dropped 5 bases and J dropped 2 bases, with 9 bases sitting between them. The germline CDR1 and CDR2 sequences are SGHRS and YFSETQ. The CDR3 loop spans 13 amino acids. Here the CDR3 DNA reads TGCGCCAGCAGTAAGCGGATCACAGATACGCAGTATTTT. It translates to CASSKRITDTQYF.

The chain has TRBV5-4 and TRBJ2-1, with D tentatively TRBD2 (5 bases). The V end was cut by 2 bases, the J end by 2 bases, with 11 bases between. The CDR3 length is 15 residues. Germline assignment: CDR1 SGHNT and CDR2 YYREEE (reference sequence). CDR3 region: CASSLDSATYNEQFF. The CDR3 nucleotides read TGTGCCAGCAGCTTAGATAGCGCCACCTACAATGAGCAGTTCTTC.

This clone was seen more than once but under ten times. The chain couples TRBV2 to TRBJ1-2; D gene ambiguous. V was clipped by 6 bases and J by 3 bases, with 8 bases between them. Germline V gene data show CDR1 as SNHLY and CDR2 as FYNNEI. The CDR3 is 12 amino acids. For the CDR3, the DNA is TGTGCCAGCAGAGGGCCTGACTATGGCTACACCTTC. It yields the protein CASRGPDYGYTF.

CDR3 loop: CASSSADSSTVYF. The CDR3 region has the DNA TGTGCCAGCAGCTCAGCGGACAGCTCGACCGTGTACTTC. V usage is TRBV7-3 and J usage is TRBJ2-7; a weak D match, TRBD1 (6 bases). Per the germline V gene, CDR1 is SGHTA and CDR2 is FQGTGA. The V gene lost 4 bases and the J gene lost 12 bases, with 19 bases spanning the gap. The CDR3 is 13 amino acids.

This clone was seen only once. The same CDR3 arises from other DNA sequences in this sample as well. This chain joins TRBV7-9 and TRBJ2-3, with D tentatively TRBD1 or TRBD2 (5 bases each). Per the germline V gene, CDR1 is SEHNR and CDR2 is FQNEAQ (reference sequence). The V and J ends lost 8 bases and 0 bases respectively, with 15 bases between them. The CDR3 is 15 residues long. In DNA, the CDR3 is TGTGCCAGCTCCCTTGGGGGAGCTAGCACAGATACGCAGTATTTT. As protein: CASSLGGASTDTQYF.

CDR3 bases: TGTGCCAGCATCGGACAGGGGACGTCCGGGGAGCTGTTTTTT. Protein sequence: CASIGQGTSGELFF. The gene calls are TRBV11-2 and TRBJ2-2; 9 nucleotides line up with TRBD1. The CDR3 contains 14 residues. Germline V gene lookup returns CDR1 SGHAT and CDR2 FQNNGV. J was trimmed by 6 bases and V by 7 bases; bases with no gene match: 6. The whole variable domain, filled in from reference TRBV11-2 and TRBJ2-2, reads EAGVAQSPRYKIIEKRQSVAFWCNPISGHATLYWYQQILGQGPKLLIQFQNNGVVDDSQLPKDRFSAERLKGVDSTLKIQPAKLEDSAVYLCASIGQGTSGELFFGEGSRLTVL.

This chain joins TRBV19 and TRBJ1-6; D is possibly TRBD1 (5 bases). The germline CDR1 and CDR2 sequences are LNHDA and SQIVND (reference sequence). The length of the CDR3 is 14 residues. Trimming took off 5 bases at V and 7 bases at J, with 12 bases between the two ends. CDR3 bases: TGTGCCAGTAGTGGTGGGGCACCGAATTCACCCCTCCACTTT. Its protein is CASSGGAPNSPLHF.

The genes are TRBV2 and TRBJ2-2; no reliable D call. CDR3 size: 14 residues. Germline assignment: CDR1 SNHLY and CDR2 FYNNEI. V was clipped by 6 bases and J by 1 base, with 9 bases between them. CDR3 amino acids: CASRGHKNTGELFF. In DNA form, the CDR3 reads TGTGCCAGCAGGGGCCACAAGAACACCGGGGAGCTGTTTTTT.

This clone was observed a handful of times. The rearrangement uses TRBV10-2 and TRBJ1-3; D unclear. Trimming removed 7 bases at V and 2 bases at J, with 12 bases between. CDR3 length: 14 residues. Per the germline V gene, CDR1 is WSHSY and CDR2 is SAAADI. CDR3 region: CASKTSSAGNTIYF. The CDR3 DNA reads TGCGCCAGCAAGACCAGTTCAGCTGGAAACACCATATATTTT.

The chain recombines TRBV5-6 with TRBJ1-2; D unresolved. Germline CDR1 is SGHDT and CDR2 is YYEEEE. CDR3 size: 11 residues. V lost 3 bases to trimming and J lost 4 bases, with 4 bases between them. This CDR3 is CASSYGYGYTF. CDR3 coding DNA: TGTGCCAGCAGCTACGGCTATGGCTACACCTTC.

CDR3 amino acids: CASSQVGGGITDTQYF. CDR3 DNA sequence: TGTGCCAGCAGCCAAGTCGGCGGGGGGATCACAGATACGCAGTATTTT. This chain uses TRBV14 with TRBJ2-3; the match to TRBD2 covers 8 bases. V shed 1 base, J shed 2 bases, and the junction held 5 bases outside the gene matches. The CDR3 is 16 residues long. Germline-derived CDR1 and CDR2 are SGHDN and FVKESK.

The count of this clone is one. The V gene is TRBV2, the J gene TRBJ2-5; a possible D gene is TRBD1 (6 bases). From germline, CDR1 is SNHLY and CDR2 FYNNEI. This CDR3 is 18 amino acids long. The germline V and J ends were trimmed by 6 bases and 0 bases, with 23 bases remaining between them. CDR3: CASSHTPMTGKNQETQYF. The CDR3 DNA reads as TGTGCCAGCAGCCACACGCCGATGACAGGAAAGAACCAAGAGACCCAGTACTTC.

V gene TRBV5-1 combines with J gene TRBJ2-3; D ambiguous. The germline V gene has CDR1 SGHRS and CDR2 YFSETQ. With 0 bases removed from V and 0 bases from J, the gap between germline ends came to 11 bases. The CDR3 runs 16 residues. CDR3 nucleotides: TGCGCCAGCAGCTTGGTCGGCGGACCCAGCACAGATACGCAGTATTTT. It specifies CASSLVGGPSTDTQYF.

The chain recombines TRBV21-1 with TRBJ2-7; the D segment call TRBD2 is taken from the table without a DNA check. TRBV21-1 is a pseudogene segment. The length of the CDR3 is 17 residues. For the CDR3, the DNA is TGTGCCAGCAGCAAAGCCCAGCGGGAGGGCCTTTCGTACGAGCAGTACTTC. Its translation: CASSKAQREGLSYEQYF.

The V and J genes are TRBV14 and TRBJ1-1; no definite D call. The V gene lost 3 bases and the J gene lost 0 bases, with 17 bases spanning the gap. Germline assignment: CDR1 SGHDN and CDR2 FVKESK. The CDR3 runs 17 residues. The CDR3 DNA follows: TGTGCCAGCAGCCATTATCAGATTCCCTTAATGAACACTGAAGCTTTCTTT. Amino acid sequence: CASSHYQIPLMNTEAFF.

The chain has TRBV6-5 and TRBJ2-7; 8 bases map to TRBD2. The V gene end was trimmed by 6 bases and the J gene end by 3 bases; junction bases not matched to a gene: 10. The CDR3 sequence is 15 residues long. CDR1 is MNHEY, CDR2 SVGAGI, per germline. The DNA for the CDR3 is TGTGCCAGCAGCCCAGGGGTAGCGGGGCGCTACGAGCAGTACTTC. This sequence encodes CASSPGVAGRYEQYF.

The rearrangement links TRBV27 to TRBJ2-6; unclear D gene. Germline V gene data show CDR1 as MNHEY and CDR2 as SMNVEV (reference sequence). Between the trimmed V and J ends, which lost 3 bases and 2 bases, there was a span of 14 bases. This CDR3 contains 17 residues. DNA for the CDR3: TGTGCCAGCAGTTTCGCAGGCCTAAGGGCTGGGGCCAACGTCCTGACTTTC. This sequence encodes CASSFAGLRAGANVLTF.

The V gene is TRBV10-3, the J gene TRBJ2-1, with 8 positions matching TRBD2. In germline, CDR1 is ENHRY, CDR2 SYGVKD. The CDR3 length is 16 residues. Unmatched junction bases numbered 6, after V lost 0 bases and J lost 5 bases. The CDR3 here is CAISESSTSGNNEQFF. Here the CDR3 DNA reads TGTGCCATCAGTGAGTCGAGTACTAGCGGTAACAATGAGCAGTTCTTC.

The genes are TRBV11-1 and TRBJ2-7; possible D gene TRBD2, 6 bases. The CDR3 sequence is 15 residues long. The V end lost 5 bases, the J end lost 0 bases, and 14 bases lay between the germline ends. Germline CDR1 is SGHAT and CDR2 is FQDESV (reference sequence). CDR3 amino acids: CASSPGLAISYEQYF. The CDR3 bases are TGTGCCAGCAGCCCGGGACTCGCTATCTCCTACGAGCAGTACTTC.